Below are 3 T cell receptor beta chains sequenced from a single sample in a study of blood T cell repertoires in COVID-19 (dated by TCRdb to the early 2020s). Preparation of the library involved the immunoSEQ multiplex PCR assay. TCRdb obtained this table from immuneACCESS and retained in-frame rearrangements with V and J assigned. These tables miss some clones; where compared with another copy, unresolved V genes account for less than half of the shortfall, and the remainder is unexplained. Counted in this sample were approximately 260,000 clones; 84% of them appeared once. The ten largest account for around 4.1% of the sample. What was sequenced was PBMCs or T cells enriched from blood (not recorded which). These receptors came from a man aged 25 to 40 with acute COVID-19.

For the CDR3, the DNA is TGTGCCAGCAGCCTGACAGGGGGAATTTATGGCTACACCTTC. It translates to CASSLTGGIYGYTF. This chain links TRBV28 with TRBJ1-2; the match to TRBD1 covers 9 bases. J lost 5 bases, V lost 6 bases, and 7 bases had no gene match. Germline assignment: CDR1 MDHEN and CDR2 SYDVKM. The CDR3 consists of 14 residues.

CDR3 DNA: TGTGCCAGCAGCCCCCAAGGACAGGGGGCCTTTTCGAACACCGGGGAGCTGTTTTTT. It codes for CASSPQGQGAFSNTGELFF. The rearrangement joins TRBV7-2 to TRBJ2-2, with 11 positions matching TRBD1. Germline V gene lookup returns CDR1 SGHTA and CDR2 FQGNSA. This CDR3 region has 19 residues. The junction had 11 bases not matched to a gene; V was cut back by 5 bases and J by 0 bases.

The chain has TRBV6-1 and TRBJ2-5; 9 positions agree with TRBD1. V was clipped by 3 bases and J by 5 bases; unmatched bases: 4. The CDR3 is 14 amino acids. Germline V CDR1 and CDR2: MNHNS, SASEGT. CDR3 in DNA: TGTGCCAGCAGTGATGACAGGGGGTTCGAGACCCAGTACTTC. Translated, it gives CASSDDRGFETQYF.